Given below is one T cell receptor beta chain in context. What it recognizes is unknown. Sorting gave populations that all exceeded 95% purity. The entirety of the isolated RNA underwent reverse transcription, so expressed TCRB transcripts were sequenced. Sequencing was performed with immunoSEQ multiplex PCR; in TCRdb, only in-frame clones are kept and a portion is missing. In the table there are about 620,000 clones, around a sixth of which are singletons. This record belongs to a study of beta chain features in type 1 diabetes. Broader study findings: Type 1 diabetes patients had TCRB CDR3s that were shorter (moderately but significantly so) in all four CD4+ subsets. More deletions and fewer insertions at VDJ junctions were found in patients with type 1 diabetes. A greater similarity of naive, central memory and Treg TCRB repertoires was seen among patients than among healthy donors.

This TCR was sampled from a young man in good health. The material sequenced was naive CD4+ T cells from blood.

For the CDR3, the DNA is TGTGCCAGCTCACCATCGACCTACGAGCAGTACTTC. As protein: CASSPSTYEQYF. V and J are TRBV18 and TRBJ2-5; D unresolved. Judging by the DNA end, TRBJ2-7 fits better; the J call may be wrong. The CDR3 totals 12 residues. From germline, CDR1 is KGHSH and CDR2 LQKENI.